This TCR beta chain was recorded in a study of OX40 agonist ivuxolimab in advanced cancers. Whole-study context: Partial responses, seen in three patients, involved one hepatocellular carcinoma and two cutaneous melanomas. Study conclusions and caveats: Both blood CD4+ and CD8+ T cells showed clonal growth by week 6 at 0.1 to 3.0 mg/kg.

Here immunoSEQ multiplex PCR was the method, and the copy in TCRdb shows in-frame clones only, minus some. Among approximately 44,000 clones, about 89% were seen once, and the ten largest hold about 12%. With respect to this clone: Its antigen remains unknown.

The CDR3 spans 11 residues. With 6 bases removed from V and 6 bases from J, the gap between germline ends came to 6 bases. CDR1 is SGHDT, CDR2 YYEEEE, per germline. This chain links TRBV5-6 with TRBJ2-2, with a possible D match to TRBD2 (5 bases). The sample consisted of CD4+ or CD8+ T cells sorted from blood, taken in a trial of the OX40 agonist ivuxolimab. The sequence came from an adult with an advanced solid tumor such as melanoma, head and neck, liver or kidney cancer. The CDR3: CASKRAGELFF. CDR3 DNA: TGTGCCAGCAAGAGGGCCGGGGAGCTGTTTTTT.